Listed here are 2 T cell receptor beta chains from one sample, sequenced in a study of blood T cell repertoires in COVID-19. The repertoire was sequenced with immunoSEQ multiplex PCR; TCRdb's copy has only in-frame clones and lacks some. Of 91,000 or so clones listed, around 80% were seen once; the top ten hold approximately 6.7%. The source material was peripheral blood. The source of these receptors is a man between 50 and 59 years old with active or convalescent COVID-19.

The chain combines TRBV5-4 with TRBJ1-2; no definite D call. The CDR3 covers 12 residues. Per germline, CDR1 SGHNT and CDR2 YYREEE (reference sequence). Trimming removed 0 bases at V and 8 bases at J, with 8 bases between. The CDR3 loop is CASSLEALGYTF. The CDR3 bases are TGTGCCAGCAGCTTGGAAGCACTAGGCTACACCTTC.

The rearrangement links TRBV28 to TRBJ1-5; D unresolved. Trimming left V 7 bases short and J 1 base short, with 8 bases between. The CDR3 covers 13 residues. CDR1 and CDR2 from the germline V gene are MDHEN and SYDVKM. DNA for the CDR3: TGTGCCAGCACCAGGATAAGCAATCAGCCCCAGCATTTT. Translating it yields CASTRISNQPQHF.